The source of this TCR beta chain is a study of preoperative IRX-2 immunotherapy in early breast cancer. As to treatment: preoperative locoregional IRX-2 cytokine immunotherapy. Samples came from a phase Ib trial of preoperative locoregional IRX-2 cytokine immunotherapy. Assay used: immunoSEQ multiplex PCR; TCRdb lists only in-frame clones, some missing. The table includes approximately 24,000 clones, about 81% detected once. Trimming removed 2 bases at V and 2 bases at J, with 10 bases between. Germline lookup yields CDR1 MNHGY and CDR2 SAAAGT. CDR3 length: 14 residues. The rearrangement uses TRBV6-8 and TRBJ2-7, with unresolved D. The sequence was obtained from a human donor with breast cancer. Sequencing used lymph node tissue, obtained after IRX-2 immunotherapy. The CDR3 region is CASSYEARAYEQYF. The CDR3 coding sequence is TGTGCCAGCAGTTACGAGGCTAGAGCCTACGAGCAGTACTTC.